This TCR beta chain derives from a study of cytomegalovirus exposure and HLA in healthy donors. Assay used: immunoSEQ multiplex PCR; TCRdb lists only in-frame clones, some missing. The table lists hundreds of thousands of clones, roughly 84% of them singletons, with roughly 2% in the top ten. Findings and limits, study-wide: Most TCRs appeared rarely, but some public TCRs recurred in many donors. The listing of roughly 160 TCR beta chains classed them as cytomegalovirus-associated.

This clone occurred once. No antigen is known for it. V dropped 4 bases and J dropped 6; count of bases not matched to a gene: 13. CDR3 length: 16 amino acids. Germline CDR1 is SGHRS and CDR2 is YFSETQ. This chain links TRBV5-1 with TRBJ2-7, with 10 nucleotides matching TRBD1. The TCR was taken from a woman between 18 and 29 years old in good health and CMV-seropositive. The sample taken for sequencing was PBMCs. The CDR3 sequence is CASSALRDRGSFEQYF. In DNA form, the CDR3 reads TGCGCCAGCAGCGCGCTTCGGGACAGGGGATCTTTCGAGCAGTACTTC.